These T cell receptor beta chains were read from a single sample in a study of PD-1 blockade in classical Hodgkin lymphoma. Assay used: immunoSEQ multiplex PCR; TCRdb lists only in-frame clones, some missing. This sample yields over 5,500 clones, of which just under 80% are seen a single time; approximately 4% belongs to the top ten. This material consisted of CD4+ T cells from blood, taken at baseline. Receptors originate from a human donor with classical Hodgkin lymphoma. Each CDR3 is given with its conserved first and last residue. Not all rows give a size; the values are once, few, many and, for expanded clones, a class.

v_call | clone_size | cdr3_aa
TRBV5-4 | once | CASGTLRRTDTQYF
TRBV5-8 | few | CASSFGQEGNEKLFF
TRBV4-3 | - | CASSQLRGAPTDTQYF
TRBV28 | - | CASSSLWQGGSYNSPLHF
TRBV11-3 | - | CASSSHGDTEAFF
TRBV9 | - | CASSVGGQATQYF
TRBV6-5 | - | CASRARTGLSYEQYF
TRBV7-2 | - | CASSLADQTQYF
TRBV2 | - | CASKKQGAAYNEQFF
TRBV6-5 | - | CASSYQASVNTEAFF
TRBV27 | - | CASSLSSTGTDTQYF
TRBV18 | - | CASSYGQRDTGELFF
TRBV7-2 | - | CASSLGLPADEQYF
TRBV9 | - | CASSVGIRLSGANVLTF
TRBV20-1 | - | CSAGANTEAFF
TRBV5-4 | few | CASSLGGADYGYTF
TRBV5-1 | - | CASSLAKGPLSAILSGDTF
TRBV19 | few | CASSHLDRSGNTIYF
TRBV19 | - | CASSTLPGGEETQYF
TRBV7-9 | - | CASSFSRARTLTDTQYF
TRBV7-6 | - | CASSPGTSGFNEQFF
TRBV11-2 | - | CASGGSRVYGYTF
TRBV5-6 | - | CASKTVGPSGETQYF
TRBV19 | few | CASSRSGYGYTF
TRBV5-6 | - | CASSYTTGRDTGELFF
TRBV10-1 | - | CASSESSWRGGMNTEAFF
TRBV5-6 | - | CASSSTGGAETQYF
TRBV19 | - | CASSARGGETQYF
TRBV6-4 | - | CASSATGNTEAFF
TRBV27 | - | CASSSPTGGGETQYF
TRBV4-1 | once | CASSRDRSTTEQYF
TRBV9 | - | CASSLGPQDEQYF
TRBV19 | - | CASSKTGDGYTF
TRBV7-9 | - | CASSPMGQDFIYGYTF
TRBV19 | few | CASSRARLTGYTF
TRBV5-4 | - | CASNIGGLAGTDTQYF
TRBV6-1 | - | CASIATVFQPQHF
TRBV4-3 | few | CASSQFTGGTKNIQYF
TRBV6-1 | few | CASSAPPGGTNF
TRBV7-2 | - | CASTPVHQETQYF
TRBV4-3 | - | CASSQEQGNYGYTF
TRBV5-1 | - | CASSLVPPYEQYF
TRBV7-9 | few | CASSLTDTQYF
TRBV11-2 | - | CASSSWASTDTQYF
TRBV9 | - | CASSPASGGGNEQFF
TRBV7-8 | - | CASSRDRAEKLFF
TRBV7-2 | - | CASSLVGAGGGSTDTQYF
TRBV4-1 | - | CASSQDGGVFRQYF
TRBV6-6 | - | CASRDRDSFNTEAFF
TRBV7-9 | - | CASSLGRLAGGHNEQFF